This T cell receptor beta chain was profiled in a study of blood T cell repertoires in COVID-19. Data came from immunoSEQ multiplex PCR; TCRdb stores just in-frame clones and leaves some out. The sample consists of 170,000 or so clones, 84% of them appearing once. This clone was seen a few times. The receptor was derived from a man younger than 35 with active or convalescent COVID-19. Input material: peripheral blood.

The DNA for the CDR3 is TGTGCCAGCAGGAATGACAGGCAGCCCCAGCATTTT. Its translation: CASRNDRQPQHF. This chain links TRBV28 with TRBJ1-5, with TRBD1 as a possible D gene (6 bases). The CDR3 extends over 12 amino acids. Germline V gene data show CDR1 as MDHEN and CDR2 as SYDVKM. V dropped 6 bases and J dropped 7 bases, with 10 bases sitting between them. The full variable domain, its missing parts supplied by reference TRBV28 and TRBJ1-5, is DVKVTQSSRYLVKRTGEKVFLECVQDMDHENMFWYRQDPGLGLRLIYFSYDVKMKEKGDIPEGYSVSREKKERFSLILESASTNQTSMYLCASRNDRQPQHFGDGTRLSIL.